The T cell receptor (beta chain) under discussion was sequenced for a study of shared clonotypes between healthy human individuals. From germline, CDR1 is SGHVS and CDR2 FQNEAQ. CDR3 length equals 13 residues. Trimming removed 8 bases at V and 4 bases at J, with 14 bases between. TCRdb's table, derived via immunoSEQ multiplex PCR, lists solely in-frame clones and lacks some. The sample contains about 2.3 million clones, 80% to 95% of which appear only once. This chain joins TRBV7-8 and TRBJ2-5, with D perhaps TRBD1 (5 bases). This TCR came from a man aged 18 to 29 in good health. Some clones in this sample may be carry-over from other donors' samples. Input material: naive CD4+ T cells from PBMCs. As to subset: CD45RA+ positively selected. The CDR3 region is CASAAGRIETQYF. CDR3 in DNA: TGTGCCAGCGCGGCAGGGCGGATAGAGACCCAGTACTTC. Full variable domain (remainder filled in from reference TRBV7-8 and TRBJ2-5): GAGVSQSPRYKVAKRGQDVALRCDPISGHVSLFWYQQALGQGPEFLTYFQNEAQLDKSGLPSDRFFAERPEGSVSTLKIQRTQQEDSAVYLCASAAGRIETQYFGPGTRLLVL.